The 22 T cell receptor beta chains reported below all come from one sample, sequenced in a study of T-cell memory formation after mild COVID-19. TCRdb reprocessed the 5' RACE reads with MiXCR, giving one entry per CDR3 protein. The sample carries 92,000 or so distinct CDR3 sequences, about 13% recorded once. The sequencing input was PBMCs or a T cell subset sorted from them (not recorded which). Every receptor here comes from an adult woman who had mild COVID-19 (a few samples of this study predate the infection). Cell type and time point are not known.

This clonotype was counted only a few times. CDR3 loop: CSARSPEYTQYF. The CDR3 DNA is TGCAGTGCTAGAAGTCCAGAGTATACGCAGTATTTT. V usage is TRBV20-1 and J usage is TRBJ2-3; no firm D call. CDR3 length: 12 amino acids. Trimming removed 2 bases from V and 7 bases from J, with 10 bases in between. In germline, CDR1 is DFQATT, CDR2 SNEGSKA (reference sequence).

This clonotype was seen at least ten times. This chain connects TRBV7-2 to TRBJ2-1, with D perhaps matching TRBD1 (6 bases). Germline V gene data show CDR1 as SGHTA and CDR2 as FQGNSA. Trimming stripped 5 bases from V and 6 bases from J, with 8 bases between. CDR3 size: 12 residues. DNA of the CDR3: TGTGCCAGCAGCGCGACAGGCAATGAGCAGTTCTTC. Protein sequence: CASSATGNEQFF.

The chain employs TRBV7-9 and TRBJ2-1, with 9 positions matching TRBD2. This CDR3 region has 16 residues. V trimming: 5 bases; J trimming: 4 bases; junction bases outside the gene matches: 9. Germline assignment: CDR1 SEHNR and CDR2 FQNEAQ (reference sequence). The CDR3 loop is CASSDQAGGKYNEQFF. The CDR3 DNA is TGTGCCAGCAGCGACCAAGCGGGAGGCAAATACAATGAGCAGTTCTTC.

The genes are TRBV7-9 and TRBJ2-5, with 9 bases matching TRBD2. There are 15 residues in the CDR3. Germline trimming cut 9 bases from V and 4 bases from J; bases unmatched to any gene: 12. Germline values: CDR1 SEHNR, CDR2 FQNEAQ (reference sequence). In DNA form, the CDR3 reads TGTGCCAGTTGGGCTAGCGGGACTCGAGGAGAGACCCAGTACTTC. It codes for CASWASGTRGETQYF.

This clonotype has only a few counts. The genes are TRBV19 and TRBJ2-7; D is uncertain. The germline gives CDR1 LNHDA, CDR2 SQIVND (reference sequence). This CDR3 contains 13 residues. Trimming cost V 0 bases and J 6 bases, with 9 bases left between them. CDR3 nucleotide sequence: TGTGCCAGTAGTATAGAGGACGGTGGCGAGCAGTACTTC. Translating gives CASSIEDGGEQYF.

This rearrangement joins TRBV12-3 or TRBV12-4 to TRBJ2-2, with D hard to call. The CDR3 runs 11 residues. V lost 8 bases and J lost 6, with 7 bases in between. The CDR3 loop reads CASYGAGELFF. In nucleotides, the CDR3 is TGTGCCAGCTATGGGGCCGGGGAGCTGTTTTTT.

This clonotype was seen a few times. This chain connects TRBV30 to TRBJ2-6; tentative D call: TRBD2 (5 bases). This CDR3 spans 15 amino acids. Germline V CDR1 and CDR2: GTSNPN, SVGIG (reference sequence). Trimming pared 0 bases from V and 2 bases from J, leaving 8 bases between. Here the CDR3 reads CAWSVDGAGANVLTF. The DNA of the CDR3 is TGTGCCTGGAGTGTAGACGGGGCTGGGGCCAACGTCCTGACTTTC.

J is TRBJ1-1 and V is TRBV24-1; a possible D gene is TRBD1 (6 bases). CDR1 KGHDR and CDR2 SFDVKD come from the germline V gene. Trimming removed 7 bases from V and 1 base from J, with 12 bases in between. The CDR3 length is 14 residues. CDR3 sequence: CATRGGGANTEAFF. CDR3 DNA: TGTGCCACCAGGGGAGGGGGAGCGAACACTGAAGCTTTCTTT.

This clonotype was seen repeatedly, ten times or more. The chain joins TRBV7-8 to TRBJ2-1; 7 nucleotides line up with TRBD1. Germline V gene data show CDR1 as SGHVS and CDR2 as FQNEAQ. The CDR3 totals 15 residues. J lost 7 bases, V lost 4 bases, and 10 bases had no gene match. The CDR3 region is CASSSTGIRANEQFF. CDR3 sequence (DNA): TGTGCCAGCAGCTCGACAGGGATCAGGGCAAATGAGCAGTTCTTC.

This clonotype occurred a few times. The chain uses TRBV29-1 and TRBJ2-1, with a tentative D call TRBD1 (6 bases). CDR3 size: 13 residues. Germline lookup yields CDR1 SQVTM and CDR2 ANQGSEA. V was pared by 7 bases and J by 5 bases, with 15 bases between. The DNA for the CDR3 is TGCAGCGGATTGACAGGAGCACACAATGAGCAGTTCTTC. This encodes CSGLTGAHNEQFF.

The chain uses TRBV4-2 and TRBJ2-7; 8 bases align to TRBD2. CDR3 length: 16 residues. Germline V gives CDR1 LGHNA, CDR2 YNFKEQ. V lost 0 bases, J lost 3 bases, and 7 bases stayed unmatched. Written as DNA, the CDR3 is TGTGCCAGCAGCCAAGAGGGTAGCGGGGCCTTCTACGAGCAGTACTTC. Translated, it gives CASSQEGSGAFYEQYF.

This clonotype appeared a few times. The chain uses TRBV10-3 and TRBJ1-2; D may be TRBD1 (5 bases). The CDR3 contains 13 residues. V lost 6 bases, J lost 7 bases, and 15 bases lay in between. Germline CDR1 is ENHRY and CDR2 is SYGVKD. CDR3 nucleotide sequence: TGTGCCATCAGGAACCCAGGGTCTTTTGGCTACACCTTC. It codes for CAIRNPGSFGYTF.

This clonotype was detected only a few times. This chain links TRBV12-3 or TRBV12-4 with TRBJ2-6; TRBD1 matches at 10 bases. This CDR3 contains 14 residues. Losses at the gene ends were 6 bases for V and 8 bases for J; bases not matched to a gene: 4. The CDR3 protein is CASSRTGGTNVLTF. In nucleotides, the CDR3 is TGTGCCAGCAGCCGGACAGGGGGGACCAACGTCCTGACTTTC.

This rearrangement joins TRBV29-1 to TRBJ2-1; 9 bases match TRBD2. Trimming at V came to 4 bases and at J to 8 bases, leaving 6 bases not matched to a gene. The CDR3 is made up of 13 amino acids. Germline CDR1 reads SQVTM; CDR2 reads ANQGSEA. CDR3 protein: CSVGASGVDEQFF. CDR3 in DNA: TGCAGCGTTGGAGCTAGCGGGGTGGATGAGCAGTTCTTC.

Ten or more counts support this clonotype. The chain carries TRBV4-3 and TRBJ2-7; no firm D call. The germline V and J ends were trimmed by 4 bases and 1 base, with 8 bases remaining between them. CDR3 length: 13 residues. Germline lookup yields CDR1 LGHNA and CDR2 YSLEER. As DNA, the CDR3 is TGCGCCAGCAGCCCGACGGAATCCTACGAGCAGTACTTC. It is translated as CASSPTESYEQYF.

This clonotype came up a few times. The chain carries TRBV29-1 and TRBJ2-7, with TRBD1 matching over 11 bases. The germline CDR1 and CDR2 sequences are SQVTM and ANQGSEA. The CDR3 extends over 15 amino acids. V lost 4 bases to trimming and J lost 4 bases; unmatched junction nucleotides: 9. CDR3 sequence (DNA): TGCAGCGTTGTAGCAGGACAGGGGGCTAAGTACGAGCAGTACTTC. It codes for CSVVAGQGAKYEQYF.

The CDR3 DNA reads TGTGCCATCAGTAGCGGGACCCGGAATGAGCAGTTCTTC. Translated: CAISSGTRNEQFF. The chain employs TRBV10-3 and TRBJ2-1; 7 bases map to TRBD2. CDR1 is ENHRY, CDR2 SYGVKD, per germline. This CDR3 has 13 amino acids. V lost 5 bases and J lost 7; bases outside the gene matches: 5.

The table lists this clonotype with many counts. This chain links TRBV6-5 with TRBJ2-7, with 16 bases matching TRBD2. Germline V lookup: CDR1 MNHEY, CDR2 SVGAGI. V shed 4 bases and J 7 bases; nucleotides not matched to a gene: 7. The CDR3 has 16 residues. CDR3 DNA sequence: TGTGCCAGCAGTTGGGGACTAGCGGGAGGGGTCCTGGAGCAGTACTTC. It translates to CASSWGLAGGVLEQYF.

This clonotype has a handful of counts. The chain links TRBV4-1 to TRBJ1-1; D remains ambiguous. The V end was cut by 2 bases, the J end by 0 bases, with 4 bases between. This CDR3 is built from 13 residues. CDR1 MGHRA and CDR2 YSYEKL come from the germline V gene. CDR3: CASSQKMNTEAFF. In DNA form, the CDR3 reads TGCGCCAGCAGCCAAAAGATGAACACTGAAGCTTTCTTT.

The rearrangement joins TRBV9 to TRBJ2-3, with 11 bases lining up with TRBD1. V trimming: 5 bases; J trimming: 3 bases; junction bases outside the gene matches: 5. Per the germline V gene, CDR1 is SGDLS and CDR2 is YYNGEE. The CDR3 loop spans 15 amino acids. This chain's CDR3 is CASSRDRGGTDTQYF. The DNA of the CDR3 is TGTGCCAGCAGTCGGGACAGGGGGGGAACAGATACGCAGTATTTT.

This clonotype was detected a few times. The rearrangement links TRBV5-5 to TRBJ2-2; D tentatively fits TRBD1 or TRBD2 (5 bases each). V was trimmed by 0 bases and J by 6 bases, leaving 15 bases between them. This CDR3 region has 16 residues. CDR1 is SGHKS and CDR2 is YYEKEE in the germline V gene (reference sequence). This chain's CDR3 is CASSLDVGTVAGELFF. CDR3 DNA sequence: TGTGCCAGCAGCTTGGATGTAGGGACGGTGGCCGGGGAGCTGTTTTTT.

Turning to this clonotype: The junction departs from germline at one end; a sequencing error may be responsible. V and J are TRBV12-3 or TRBV12-4 and TRBJ2-2, with 8 bases fitting TRBD1. The CDR3 is 15 residues long. For the CDR3, the DNA is TGTGCCAGCAGTCCGGGACAGGTTGACACAGGGGAGCTGTTTTTT. Translating gives CASSPGQVDTGELFF.